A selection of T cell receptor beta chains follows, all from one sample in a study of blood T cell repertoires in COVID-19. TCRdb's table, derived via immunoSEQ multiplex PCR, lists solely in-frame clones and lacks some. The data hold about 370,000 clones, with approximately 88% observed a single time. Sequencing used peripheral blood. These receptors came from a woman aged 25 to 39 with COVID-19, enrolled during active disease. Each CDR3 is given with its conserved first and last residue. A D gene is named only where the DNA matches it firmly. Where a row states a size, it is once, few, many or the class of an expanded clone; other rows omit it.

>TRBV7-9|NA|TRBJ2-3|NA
CASSSPRHPDTQYF
TGTGCCAGCAGCTCACCCAGACACCCAGATACGCAGTATTTT
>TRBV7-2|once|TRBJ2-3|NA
CASSLKSLADTQYF
TGTGCCAGCAGCTTAAAATCACTAGCAGATACGCAGTATTTT
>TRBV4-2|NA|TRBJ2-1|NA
CASSQDFGGGYPTEQFF
TGTGCCAGCAGCCAAGATTTTGGGGGGGGCTACCCAACTGAGCAGTTCTTC
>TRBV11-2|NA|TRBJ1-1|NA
CASSLHITGPAEAFF
TGTGCCAGCAGCTTGCATATTACAGGGCCTGCTGAAGCTTTCTTT
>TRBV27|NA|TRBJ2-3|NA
CASRQLAGTQYF
TGTGCCAGCAGACAACTAGCTGGTACGCAGTATTTT
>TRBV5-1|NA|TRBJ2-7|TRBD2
CASSYLAGGSSYEQYF
TGCGCCAGCAGCTACCTAGCGGGCGGTTCCTCCTACGAGCAGTACTTC
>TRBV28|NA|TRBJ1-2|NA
CASSTPNGAYTF
TGTGCCAGCAGTACTCCTAATGGGGCCTACACCTTC
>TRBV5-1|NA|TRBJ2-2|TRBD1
CASSKTGGVNTGELFF
TGCGCCAGCAGCAAAACAGGGGGCGTTAACACCGGGGAGCTGTTTTTT
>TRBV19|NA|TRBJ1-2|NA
CASSIQADPNYGYTF
TGTGCCAGTAGTATTCAGGCCGACCCTAACTATGGCTACACCTTC
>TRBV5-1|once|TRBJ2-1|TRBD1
CASSPRGRLVDEQFF
TGCGCCAGCAGCCCCAGGGGGCGCCTGGTTGATGAGCAGTTCTTC
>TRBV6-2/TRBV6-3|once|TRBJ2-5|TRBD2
CASSSGTSGGMGETQYF
TGTGCCAGCAGCTCCGGGACTAGCGGGGGGATGGGAGAGACCCAGTACTTC
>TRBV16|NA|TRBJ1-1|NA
CASSQSGATEAFF
TGTGCCAGCAGCCAATCTGGGGCCACTGAAGCTTTCTTT
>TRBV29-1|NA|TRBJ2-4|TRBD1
CSVEPGQGGSNQYF
TGCAGCGTTGAACCGGGACAGGGAGGTAGTAATCAGTACTTC
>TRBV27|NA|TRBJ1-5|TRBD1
CASSSTGTGIHQPQHF
TGTGCCAGCAGTTCCACGGGGACAGGGATACATCAGCCCCAGCATTTT
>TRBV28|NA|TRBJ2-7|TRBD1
CASSLLSRQGPYEQYF
TGTGCCAGCAGTTTATTGTCTAGACAGGGGCCCTACGAGCAGTACTTC
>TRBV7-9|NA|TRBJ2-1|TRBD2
CASSLLFRTSGDSYNEQFF
TGTGCCAGCAGCTTACTATTTCGGACTAGCGGAGACTCCTACAATGAGCAGTTCTTC
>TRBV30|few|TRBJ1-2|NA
CAWSAGGYYNYGYTF
TGTGCCTGGAGTGCTGGCGGATACTACAACTATGGCTACACCTTC
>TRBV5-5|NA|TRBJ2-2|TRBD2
CASSRESGRNTGELFF
TGTGCCAGCAGCCGAGAAAGCGGGAGAAACACCGGGGAGCTGTTTTTT
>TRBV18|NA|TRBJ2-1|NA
CASSPRQATYNEQFF
TGTGCCAGCTCACCACGGCAGGCGACCTACAATGAGCAGTTCTTC
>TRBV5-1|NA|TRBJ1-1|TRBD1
CASSRDRGAQEAFF
TGCGCCAGCAGCCGCGACAGGGGCGCTCAAGAAGCTTTCTTT
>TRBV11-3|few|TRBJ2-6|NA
CASSARGAGANVLTF
TGTGCCAGCAGCGCCCGGGGGGCCGGGGCCAACGTCCTGACTTTC
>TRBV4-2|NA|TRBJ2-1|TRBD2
CASSQGVAGGNNEQFF
TGTGCCAGCAGCCAGGGGGTAGCGGGGGGCAACAATGAGCAGTTCTTC